Listed below are T cell receptor beta chains from one sample, sequenced in a study of T cell changes during pregnancy in multiple sclerosis. Produced via immunoSEQ multiplex PCR; TCRdb's table is partial and in-frame only. Of tens of thousands of clones listed, approximately 90% are singletons. The sample was CD8+ T cells from peripheral blood mononuclear cells, taken after pregnancy. Receptors were obtained from a female donor in good health, enrolled as a control in a pregnancy study. Both conserved end residues are part of each CDR3. The D gene is left open where the match is weak. The size of a clone is reported for some rows only, either as once, few or many, or as a class for expanded clones.

TRBV7-8	TRBD1	.	TRBJ1-1	TGTGCCAGCAGCTTAGAAGGGGGCAAGGCGAACACTGAAGCTTTCTTT	CASSLEGGKANTEAFF
TRBV15	TRBD1	.	TRBJ1-1	TGTGCCACCAGCAGGGATTACAGGGGGAACACTGAAGCTTTCTTT	CATSRDYRGNTEAFF
TRBV7-6	TRBD2	.	TRBJ2-7	TGTGCCAGCCAGCCGATAGCGGGGGGGCCCGGCGAGCAGTACTTC	CASQPIAGGPGEQYF
TRBV19	.	.	TRBJ2-5	TGTGCCAGTAGTATTGACGGGGAAGAGACCCAGTACTTC	CASSIDGEETQYF
TRBV27	TRBD1	once	TRBJ2-1	TGTGCCAGCAGTATGGGACAGTGGGGCGATGAGCAGTTCTTC	CASSMGQWGDEQFF
TRBV19	.	.	TRBJ1-1	TGTGCCAGTAGTATAGGGCTTCACACTGAAGCTTTCTTT	CASSIGLHTEAFF
TRBV2	TRBD1	.	TRBJ2-7	TGTGCCAGCAGTGAGGGACAGGGTTGGGCCTACGAGCAGTACTTC	CASSEGQGWAYEQYF
TRBV4-3	TRBD1	.	TRBJ1-4	TGCGCCAGCAGCCAAGCGACAGGGTTTAGAGAAAAACTGTTTTTT	CASSQATGFREKLFF
TRBV5-6	TRBD1	once	TRBJ2-3	TGTGCCAGCAGCCCGCGACAGGGGCTTATCACAGATACGCAGTATTTT	CASSPRQGLITDTQYF
TRBV4-1	.	.	TRBJ1-5	TGCGCCAGCAGCCCCTCGAAGGGGTCAATTAGCAATCAGCCCCAGCATTTT	CASSPSKGSISNQPQHF
TRBV7-2	.	.	TRBJ2-7	TGTGCCAGCAGCTTAGGGGAGGTTTGGTACGAGCAGTACTTC	CASSLGEVWYEQYF
TRBV5-1	TRBD2	.	TRBJ2-7	TGCGCCAGCAGCTTGTGGACTAGCGGGGGACCTTACGAGCAGTACTTC	CASSLWTSGGPYEQYF
TRBV7-9	TRBD2	.	TRBJ2-3	TGTGCCAGCAGCGCCCAAGCTAGCGGGCCCACAGATACGCAGTATTTT	CASSAQASGPTDTQYF
TRBV27	TRBD1	many	TRBJ2-3	TGTGCCAGCAGTGACAGGGTCGCTTATACGCAGTATTTT	CASSDRVAYTQYF
TRBV28	.	.	TRBJ2-7	TGTGCCAGCAGTTTGGAAACTAGCTCCTACGAGCAGTACTTC	CASSLETSSYEQYF
TRBV27	TRBD2	.	TRBJ2-1	TGTGCCAGCTCGTATCCGGGACTAGACTACAATGAGCAGTTCTTC	CASSYPGLDYNEQFF
TRBV18	TRBD1	.	TRBJ2-1	TGTGCCAGCTCATTGGGACAGGGGGCGATCTACAATGAGCAGTTCTTC	CASSLGQGAIYNEQFF
TRBV7-9	.	few	TRBJ1-2	TGTGCCAGCAGCTTATCGTCGGGGGCTAACTATGGCTACACCTTC	CASSLSSGANYGYTF
TRBV4-3	.	.	TRBJ2-7	TGCGCCAGCAGCCAAGTGCAGGGGCCCTCCTACGAGCAGTACTTC	CASSQVQGPSYEQYF
TRBV2	TRBD2	.	TRBJ2-3	TGTGCCAGCAGTGAACCTAGCGGGGGGGCGGGTCCAGATACGCAGTATTTT	CASSEPSGGAGPDTQYF
TRBV7-2	.	.	TRBJ2-3	TGTGCCAGCAGCTTCGGGCGGGGGCTCCTGGATACGCAGTATTTT	CASSFGRGLLDTQYF
TRBV7-2	.	.	TRBJ2-7	TGTGCCAGCAGCTTTCTAGGGGACGAGCAGTACTTC	CASSFLGDEQYF
TRBV2	.	.	TRBJ2-5	TGTGCCAGCAGCAGGGACTTCGAGGGGGAGACCCAGTACTTC	CASSRDFEGETQYF
TRBV7-2	TRBD1	.	TRBJ1-1	TGTGCCAGCAGCCCGGGACAGGGCAGCACTGAAGCTTTCTTT	CASSPGQGSTEAFF
TRBV21-1	.	.	TRBJ2-3	TGTGCCAGCAGCAAAACCGACAGGGGGTACATTGGGGCGCAGTATTTT	CASSKTDRGYIGAQYF
TRBV27	.	.	TRBJ2-7	TGTGCCAGCAGTTCCAACATTAACGAGCAGTACTTC	CASSSNINEQYF
TRBV7-2	.	.	TRBJ1-6	TGTGCCAGCAGCTATACGGACAGCTCCTATAATTCACCCCTCCACTTT	CASSYTDSSYNSPLHF
TRBV6-4	.	large	TRBJ2-1	TGTGCCAGCAGTGACACTTCTGACAATGAGCAGTTCTTC	CASSDTSDNEQFF
TRBV18	.	once	TRBJ2-7	TGTGCCAGCAAAAAACCCGGAGACTCCTACGAGCAGTACTTC	CASKKPGDSYEQYF
TRBV4-3	.	.	TRBJ1-6	TGCGCCAGCAGCCTCACCTCCGCCGGGGGACCCCTCCACTTT	CASSLTSAGGPLHF
TRBV7-9	TRBD1	medium-sized	TRBJ2-4	TGTGCCTGGGGGGAGGGGACAGGGGTCAAAAACATTCAGTACTTC	CAWGEGTGVKNIQYF
TRBV4-3	TRBD1	.	TRBJ1-2	TGCGCCAGCAGCCAGCAACCGGGACAGGGTAACTATGGCTACACCTTC	CASSQQPGQGNYGYTF
TRBV11-2	.	.	TRBJ2-7	TGTGCCAGCAGCGGCAGAGCCCAGGGGTATAGCGGGGAGCAGTACTTC	CASSGRAQGYSGEQYF